This record concerns one T cell receptor (beta chain) sequence. In the original processing: Scientists estimated how many nucleated cells there were by amplifying reference gene primers. Method: immunoSEQ multiplex PCR; TCRdb's copy keeps in-frame clones and lacks some. V, J and clone size are those of that table, while D and trimming were read from the DNA. The repertoire holds approximately 69,000 clones, with approximately 86% as singletons. This sample stems from a study of blood T cell repertoires in COVID-19. In the study overall: COVID-19 samples, acute and convalescent, were from the United States, Italy and Spain. From T cells, B-cell-depleted T cells, or PBMCs came the material, which was cDNA or gDNA.

The CDR3 has 14 amino acids. V lost 0 bases, J lost 8 bases, and 11 bases lay in between. Germline CDR1 and CDR2: SEHNR and FQNEAQ (reference sequence). Material: peripheral blood. V usage is TRBV7-9 and J usage is TRBJ2-1, with D hard to call. This TCR came from a human donor in a cohort sampled during active COVID-19. CDR3 amino acids: CASSLALGLDEQFF. The CDR3 coding sequence is TGTGCCAGCAGCTTAGCGCTTGGCCTCGATGAGCAGTTCTTC.